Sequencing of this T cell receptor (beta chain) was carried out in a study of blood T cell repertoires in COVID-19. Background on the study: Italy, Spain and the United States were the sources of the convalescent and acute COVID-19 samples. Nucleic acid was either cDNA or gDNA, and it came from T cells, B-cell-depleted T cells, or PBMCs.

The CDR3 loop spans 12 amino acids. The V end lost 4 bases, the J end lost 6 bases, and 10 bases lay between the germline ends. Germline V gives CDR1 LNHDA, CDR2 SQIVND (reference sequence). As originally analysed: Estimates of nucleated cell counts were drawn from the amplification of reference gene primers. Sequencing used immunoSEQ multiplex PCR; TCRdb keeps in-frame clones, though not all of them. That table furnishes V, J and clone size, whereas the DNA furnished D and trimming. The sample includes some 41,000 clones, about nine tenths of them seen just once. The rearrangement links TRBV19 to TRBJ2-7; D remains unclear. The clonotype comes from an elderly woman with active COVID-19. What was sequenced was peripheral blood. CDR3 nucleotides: TGTGCCAGTAGTAGCGGCCCTAGCGAGCAGTACTTC. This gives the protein CASSSGPSEQYF.